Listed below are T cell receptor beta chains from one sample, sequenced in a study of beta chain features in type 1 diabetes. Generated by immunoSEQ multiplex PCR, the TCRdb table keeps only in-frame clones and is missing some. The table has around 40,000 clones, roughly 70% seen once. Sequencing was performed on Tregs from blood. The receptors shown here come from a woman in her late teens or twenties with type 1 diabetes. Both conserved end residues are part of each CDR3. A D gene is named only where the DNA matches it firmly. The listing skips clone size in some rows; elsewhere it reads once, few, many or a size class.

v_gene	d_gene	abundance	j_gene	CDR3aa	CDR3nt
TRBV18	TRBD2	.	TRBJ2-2	CASRSAGGITGELFF	TGTGCCAGCCGCTCTGCGGGGGGTATCACCGGGGAGCTGTTTTTT
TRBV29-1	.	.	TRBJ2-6	CSVGGPGANVLTF	TGCAGCGTTGGAGGCCCTGGGGCCAACGTCCTGACTTTC
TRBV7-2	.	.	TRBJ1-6	CASQSSSYNSPLHF	TGTGCCAGTCAGTCTAGCTCCTATAATTCACCCCTCCACTTT
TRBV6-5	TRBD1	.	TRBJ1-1	CASRSGQITEAFF	TGTGCCAGCAGATCGGGACAGATCACTGAAGCTTTCTTT
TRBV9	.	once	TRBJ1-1	CASSPHNEFRGSAFF	TGTGCCAGCAGCCCCCATAATGAGTTCCGGGGGTCGGCTTTCTTT
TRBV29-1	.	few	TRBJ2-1	CSVAGTITSGDEQFF	TGCAGCGTCGCCGGGACTATCACCTCAGGGGATGAGCAGTTCTTC
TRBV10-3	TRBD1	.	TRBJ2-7	CAISGLLGTGTYEQYF	TGTGCCATCAGTGGACTCCTTGGGACAGGGACGTACGAGCAGTACTTC
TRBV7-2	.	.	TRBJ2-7	CASTTRANSYEQYF	TGTGCCAGCACGACGCGGGCGAACTCCTACGAGCAGTACTTC
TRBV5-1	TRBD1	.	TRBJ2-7	CASSTQGQANEQYF	TGCGCCAGCAGCACCCAGGGACAGGCTAACGAGCAGTACTTC
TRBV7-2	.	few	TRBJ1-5	CASASGINQPQHF	TGTGCCAGCGCCTCCGGGATCAATCAGCCCCAGCATTTT
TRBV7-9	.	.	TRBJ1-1	CASSFPTGGTEAFF	TGTGCCAGCAGCTTCCCCACGGGGGGCACTGAAGCTTTCTTT
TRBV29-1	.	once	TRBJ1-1	CSLGRGTEAFF	TGCAGCCTCGGGCGGGGCACTGAAGCTTTCTTT
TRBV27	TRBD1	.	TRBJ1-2	CASSLTGGYGYTF	TGTGCCAGCAGCTTAACAGGGGGATATGGCTACACCTTC
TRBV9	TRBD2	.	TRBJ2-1	CASSVAPGGSNEQFF	TGTGCCAGCAGCGTAGCACCGGGGGGGAGCAATGAGCAGTTCTTC
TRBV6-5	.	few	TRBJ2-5	CASSYSFSSGQETQYF	TGTGCCAGCAGTTACTCGTTTTCCAGCGGACAAGAGACCCAGTACTTC
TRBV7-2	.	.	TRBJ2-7	CASSSASSYEQYF	TGTGCCAGCAGCTCGGCTAGCTCCTACGAGCAGTACTTC
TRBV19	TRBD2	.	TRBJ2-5	CASSKGGGANSETQYF	TGTGCCAGTAGTAAGGGCGGGGGAGCCAACTCCGAGACCCAGTACTTC
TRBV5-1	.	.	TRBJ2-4	CASSLAVRRDAKNIQYF	TGCGCCAGCAGCTTGGCCGTCAGGAGGGATGCCAAAAACATTCAGTACTTC
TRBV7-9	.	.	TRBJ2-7	CASTQPGSYEQYF	TGTGCCAGCACGCAGCCCGGGAGTTACGAGCAGTACTTC
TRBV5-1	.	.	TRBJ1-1	CASSPGAQYTEAFF	TGCGCCAGCAGCCCGGGTGCGCAATACACTGAAGCTTTCTTT
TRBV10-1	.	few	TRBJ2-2	CASSDRTPGELFF	TGCGCCAGCAGTGACAGGACTCCTGGGGAGCTGTTTTTT
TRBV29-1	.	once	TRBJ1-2	CSVEPGNYGYTF	TGCAGCGTTGAACCCGGGAACTATGGCTACACCTTC
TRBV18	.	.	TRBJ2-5	CASSLRRGGETQYF	TGTGCCAGCTCACTACGGAGGGGTGGAGAGACCCAGTACTTC
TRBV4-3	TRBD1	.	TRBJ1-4	CASSQDSQGGEKLFF	TGCGCCAGCAGCCAAGATTCGCAGGGGGGCGAAAAACTGTTTTTT
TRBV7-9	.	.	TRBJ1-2	CASSLSSGFFYGYTF	TGTGCCAGCAGCTTATCCTCGGGATTTTTTTATGGCTACACCTTC
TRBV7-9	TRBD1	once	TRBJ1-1	CASSPGGARAEAFF	TGTGCCAGCAGCCCAGGGGGCGCCCGGGCTGAAGCTTTCTTT
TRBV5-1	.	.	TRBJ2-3	CASSPPSMGSQDTQYF	TGCGCCAGCAGCCCCCCTAGCATGGGGTCACAAGATACGCAGTATTTT
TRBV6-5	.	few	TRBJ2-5	CASRRLAGQETQYF	TGTGCCAGCAGGAGATTGGCCGGGCAAGAGACCCAGTACTTC
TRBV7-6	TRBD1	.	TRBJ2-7	CASSLVGQTYEQYF	TGTGCCAGCAGCTTAGTGGGACAGACCTACGAGCAGTACTTC
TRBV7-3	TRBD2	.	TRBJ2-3	CASSPSGTRTDTQYF	TGTGCCAGCAGCCCAAGCGGGACGCGCACAGATACGCAGTATTTT
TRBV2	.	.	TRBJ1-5	CASSERSTGPQHF	TGTGCCAGCAGTGAACGCTCCACCGGGCCCCAGCATTTT
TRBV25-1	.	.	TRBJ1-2	CASSDWGGRYYGYTF	TGTGCCAGCAGTGATTGGGGGGGGCGCTACTATGGCTACACCTTC
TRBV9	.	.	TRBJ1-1	CASSALGGGNTEAFF	TGTGCCAGCAGCGCCTTGGGGGGGGGAAACACTGAAGCTTTCTTT
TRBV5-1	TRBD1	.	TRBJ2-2	CASRGQGVPGELFF	TGCGCCAGCAGGGGACAGGGGGTTCCCGGGGAGCTGTTTTTT
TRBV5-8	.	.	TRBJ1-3	CASSFDSFSGNTIYF	TGTGCCAGCAGTTTCGACAGTTTCTCTGGAAACACCATATATTTT
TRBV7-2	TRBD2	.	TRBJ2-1	CASSLRGSGGTYNEQFF	TGTGCCAGCAGCTTAAGGGGTAGCGGGGGGACCTACAATGAGCAGTTCTTC
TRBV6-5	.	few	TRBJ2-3	CASSYPGSDTQYF	TGTGCCAGCAGTTACCCGGGGTCAGATACGCAGTATTTT
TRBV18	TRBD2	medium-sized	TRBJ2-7	CASSPPSGSYEQYF	TGTGCCAGCTCACCACCTAGCGGGAGTTACGAGCAGTACTTC
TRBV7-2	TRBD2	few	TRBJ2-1	CASRAKTSGSYNEQFF	TGTGCCAGCAGGGCCAAGACTAGCGGGAGTTATAATGAGCAGTTCTTC
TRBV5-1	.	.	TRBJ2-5	CASSLNRDIGTQYF	TGCGCCAGCAGCTTAAACCGGGACATCGGGACCCAGTACTTC
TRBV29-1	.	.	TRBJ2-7	CSVAVAGYEQYF	TGCAGCGTTGCAGTCGCAGGCTACGAGCAGTACTTC